This T cell receptor (beta chain) is drawn from a study of T cell repertoires in aging, cancer and after chemotherapy. At the level of the study: Approximately 8 million TCR reads were in the whole dataset.

TRB rearrangements spanning V, D and J were amplified using mixed TRB-A/B primers. Each CDR3 protein gets one entry after TCRdb re-called the multiplex PCR reads with MiXCR. Of some 9,700 distinct CDR3 sequences in the sample, approximately 30% were seen once. In this sample, this clonotype is medium-sized. Its antigen is as yet unknown. Study-level findings and limits: Age-matched healthy donors had significantly more diverse, less clonal blood TCR repertoires than untreated cancer patients. No conclusions about immunological memory after chemotherapy can be drawn from the repertoire data.

Trimming took off 3 bases at V and 0 bases at J, with 6 bases between the two ends. There are 12 residues in the CDR3. Germline values: CDR1 GTSNPN, CDR2 SVGIG (reference sequence). Amplification of TCR beta used genomic DNA extracted from peripheral blood. This sequence was found in a human donor in good health. Specimen: blood. J is TRBJ2-7 and V is TRBV30; no clear D. The CDR3 nucleotides read TGTGCCTGGAGGACCAACTCCTACGAGCAGTACTTC. It yields the protein CAWRTNSYEQYF.